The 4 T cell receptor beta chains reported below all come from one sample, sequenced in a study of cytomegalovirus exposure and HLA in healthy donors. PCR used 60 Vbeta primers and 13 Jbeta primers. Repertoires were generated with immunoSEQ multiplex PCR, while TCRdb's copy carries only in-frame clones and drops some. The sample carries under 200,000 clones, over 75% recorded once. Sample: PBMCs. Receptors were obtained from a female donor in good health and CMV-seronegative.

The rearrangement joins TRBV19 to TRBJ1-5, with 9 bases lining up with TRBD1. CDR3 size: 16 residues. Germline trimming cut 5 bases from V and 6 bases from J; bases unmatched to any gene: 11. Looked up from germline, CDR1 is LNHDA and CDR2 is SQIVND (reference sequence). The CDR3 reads CASSRTTGGRGQPQHF. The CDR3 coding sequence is TGTGCCAGTAGTCGAACGACAGGGGGTCGCGGTCAGCCCCAGCATTTT.

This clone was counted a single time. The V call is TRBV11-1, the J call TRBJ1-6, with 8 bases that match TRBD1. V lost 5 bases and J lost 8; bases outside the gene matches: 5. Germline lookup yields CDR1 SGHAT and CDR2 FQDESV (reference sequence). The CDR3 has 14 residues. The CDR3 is CASSPGQGYSPLHF. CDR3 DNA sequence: TGTGCCAGCAGCCCCGGACAGGGTTATTCACCCCTCCACTTT.

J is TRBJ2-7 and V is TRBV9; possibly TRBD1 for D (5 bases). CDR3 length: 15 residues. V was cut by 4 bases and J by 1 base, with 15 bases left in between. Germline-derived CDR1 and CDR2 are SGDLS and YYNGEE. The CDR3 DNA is TGTGCCAGCAGCCCGGACCAGGGCAAATCCTACGAGCAGTACTTC. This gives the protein CASSPDQGKSYEQYF.

The CDR3 DNA follows: TGTGCCACCAGCAGAGAAGCGGGAGGTGAGGATGGCTACACCTTC. It is translated as CATSREAGGEDGYTF. V usage is TRBV15 and J usage is TRBJ1-2; D gene uncertain. CDR3 length equals 15 residues. Germline V lookup: CDR1 LNHNV, CDR2 YYDKDF (reference sequence). V was cut by 0 bases and J by 6 bases, with 14 bases left in between.